This TCR beta chain was documented in a study of control samples from healthy donors and cancer patients. Sequencing used immunoSEQ multiplex PCR; TCRdb keeps in-frame clones, though not all of them. This table holds about 75,000 clones, 94% found once. The CDR3 is 14 amino acids. Looked up from germline, CDR1 is LNHDA and CDR2 is SQIVND (reference sequence). Deletions cut 7 bases from V and 4 bases from J, with 14 bases between. This TCR was recovered from a woman aged 40 to 50 in good health. What was sequenced was blood. V usage is TRBV19 and J usage is TRBJ1-3; D gene uncertain. The CDR3 sequence is CASTYTASGNTIYF. CDR3 nucleotide sequence: TGTGCCAGTACCTACACGGCCTCCGGAAACACCATATATTTT. The variable domain in full, completed from reference TRBV19 and TRBJ1-3, reads DGGITQSPKYLFRKEGQNVTLSCEQNLNHDAMYWYRQDPGQGLRLIYYSQIVNDFQKGDIAEGYSVSREKKESFPLTVTSAQKNPTAFYLCASTYTASGNTIYFGEGSWLTVV.